The clone carrying this TCR beta chain was detected once. What it binds is not known. The method was immunoSEQ multiplex PCR; TCRdb's version includes in-frame clones alone and lacks a portion of them. Of 45,000 or so clones in the sample, 65% to 90% were seen once. The CDR3 has 14 residues. The V and J ends lost 4 bases and 4 bases respectively, with 13 bases between them. CDR1 is MNHEY, CDR2 SMNVEV, per germline (reference sequence). This entry belongs to a study of STAT5B mutations in CD4+ large granular lymphocyte leukemia. Study outcomes and limitations: Roughly a quarter of private leukemic clonotypes occurred rarely in other patients' non-leukemic repertoires.

V gene TRBV27 combines with J gene TRBJ1-2; TRBD1 might be the D (5 bases). This clonotype was obtained from a human donor in good health. Sample: CD4+ T cells from blood buffy coats. CDR3 loop: CASSSRQSSYGYTF. The CDR3 DNA reads TGTGCCAGCAGTTCCAGACAGTCCTCCTATGGCTACACCTTC.